The 18 T cell receptor beta chains reported below all come from one sample, sequenced in a study of blood T cells in healthy people across ages. For the second PCR, which ran for roughly 6 to 12 cycles, a sample-barcoded 5' primer and a J-beta primer mix were used. Using its own MiXCR run on the 5' RACE reads, TCRdb lists one record per CDR3 protein. Seen here are around 800,000 distinct CDR3 sequences, under 45% observed once, and the top ten hold 15% to 25%. The sequencing sample was made of blood. All receptors come from a man between 60 and 70 years old in good health.

This clonotype was picked up a small number of times. The J gene is TRBJ2-3, the V gene TRBV9; TRBD1 matches at 7 bases. This CDR3 is 16 amino acids long. J lost 4 bases, V lost 0 bases, and 8 bases had no gene match. CDR1 and CDR2 from the germline V gene are SGDLS and YYNGEE. The CDR3 DNA is TGTGCCAGCAGCGTAGCGGGGAACAGGGGAGCAGATACGCAGTATTTT. Translating gives CASSVAGNRGADTQYF.

This rearrangement joins TRBV3-1 to TRBJ1-2; unclear D gene. The CDR3 runs to 15 residues. V was clipped by 0 bases and J by 4 bases, with 12 bases between them. Germline CDR1 is LGHDT and CDR2 is YNNKEL (reference sequence). The CDR3 bases are TGTGCCAGCAGCCAAGATCATAGGTCCTTCTATGGCTACACCTTC. It specifies CASSQDHRSFYGYTF.

This clonotype has only a few counts. The rearrangement links TRBV5-1 to TRBJ2-7, with 9 bases that match TRBD2. The J call could be wrong; TRBJ2-5 is a better fit for the DNA end. CDR3 size: 15 residues. The V gene's germline CDR1 is SGHRS and CDR2 YFSETQ. CDR3 DNA sequence: TGCGCCAGCAGCTTGGTGCGGGGGGGCCCAGAGACCCAGTACTTC. This encodes CASSLVRGGPETQYF.

This chain links TRBV4-1 with TRBJ2-1, with D possibly being TRBD1 (6 bases). V gave up 4 bases and J gave up 5 bases, with 12 bases separating them. The CDR3 runs 14 residues. The germline V gene has CDR1 MGHRA and CDR2 YSYEKL. CDR3 nucleotides: TGCGCCAGCAGCCGAGAGACAGGCGACAATGAGCAGTTCTTC. Its protein is CASSRETGDNEQFF.

In nucleotides, the CDR3 is TGTGCCAGCAGCCCCCGAGGGGACCCGTACAATGAGCAGTACTTC. Encoded protein: CASSPRGDPYNEQYF. The V and J genes are TRBV9 and TRBJ2-5, with D perhaps assigned TRBD1 or TRBD2 (5 bases each). CDR3 length equals 15 residues. Germline CDR1 reads SGDLS; CDR2 reads YYNGEE. The V and J ends lost 4 bases and 11 bases respectively, with 24 bases between them. The whole variable domain, filled in from reference TRBV9 and TRBJ2-5, reads DSGVTQTPKHLITATGQRVTLRCSPRSGDLSVYWYQQSLDQGLQFLIQYYNGEERAKGNILERFSAQQFPDLHSELNLSSLELGDSALYFCASSPRGDPYNEQYFGPGTRLLVL.

J is TRBJ2-3 and V is TRBV28; D gene unclear. The CDR3 has 20 residues. The germline gives CDR1 MDHEN, CDR2 SYDVKM. The ends were cut back, 6 bases at V and 1 base at J, with 29 bases in the middle. CDR3 in amino acids: CASSHPRASWSRWRTDTQYF. In DNA form, the CDR3 reads TGTGCCAGCAGCCATCCCCGGGCGTCTTGGTCACGTTGGCGCACAGATACGCAGTATTTT.

The chain links TRBV9 to TRBJ2-6; maybe TRBD1 (6 bases). There are 17 residues in the CDR3. Trimming stripped 0 bases from V and 0 bases from J, with 10 bases between. Germline assignment: CDR1 SGDLS and CDR2 YYNGEE. This CDR3 is CASSVGGQTSGANVLTF. The CDR3, as DNA: TGTGCCAGCAGCGTAGGCGGACAGACCTCTGGGGCCAACGTCCTGACTTTC.

This sequence joins TRBV6-6 and TRBJ1-2; D is unresolved. V was trimmed by 10 bases and J by 5 bases, leaving 14 bases between them. The CDR3 contains 12 residues. Germline CDR1 is MNHNY and CDR2 is SVGAGI (reference sequence). DNA of the CDR3: TGTGCCACCAGCGGGGTAGGGTATGGCTACACCTTC. Protein sequence: CATSGVGYGYTF.

This clonotype was picked up many times. CDR3: CASSLEASASYNEQFF. The CDR3 nucleotides are TGCGCCAGCAGCTTGGAGGCTAGCGCCTCCTACAATGAGCAGTTCTTC. The chain uses TRBV5-1 and TRBJ2-1; D might be TRBD2 (6 bases). The germline V gene encodes CDR1 SGHRS and CDR2 YFSETQ. This CDR3 has 16 amino acids. The ends were cut back, 0 bases at V and 0 bases at J, with 10 bases in the middle. Looking up the rest from reference TRBV5-1 and TRBJ2-1 gives the full variable domain: KAGVTQTPRYLIKTRGQQVTLSCSPISGHRSVSWYQQTPGQGLQFLFEYFSETQRNKGNFPGRFSGRQFSNSRSEMNVSTLELGDSALYLCASSLEASASYNEQFFGPGTRLTVL.

This rearrangement joins TRBV11-3 to TRBJ2-7, with D unclear. CDR3 length: 14 residues. Deletions cut 5 bases from V and 7 bases from J, with 18 bases between. CDR1 and CDR2 from the germline V gene are SGHNT and YENEEA. The CDR3 is CASSPRPPRREQYF. CDR3 nucleotides: TGTGCCAGCAGCCCCCGGCCTCCTCGCCGGGAGCAGTACTTC.

The chain joins TRBV11-2 to TRBJ2-3; TRBD2 might be the D (5 bases). This CDR3 has 16 residues. Germline values: CDR1 SGHAT, CDR2 FQNNGV. V gave up 0 bases and J gave up 2 bases, with 12 bases separating them. CDR3 sequence reads: CASSLDHGLYTDTQYF. The CDR3 nucleotides are TGTGCCAGCAGCTTAGATCACGGACTGTACACAGATACGCAGTATTTT.

This clonotype has a count of ten or more. This sequence joins TRBV11-3 and TRBJ2-1; D may be TRBD2 (7 bases). From germline, CDR1 is SGHNT and CDR2 YENEEA. CDR3 length: 14 residues. V was cut by 1 base and J by 8 bases, with 12 bases left in between. CDR3 DNA: TGTGCCAGCAGCTTAGTCGGGGGGCGGGATGAGCAGTTCTTC. It codes for CASSLVGGRDEQFF.

This clonotype was seen more than once but under ten times. V and J are TRBV27 and TRBJ2-7; 14 bases fit TRBD2. The germline V gene has CDR1 MNHEY and CDR2 SMNVEV (reference sequence). The J segment lost 6 bases and the V segment lost 6 bases, leaving 10 bases of the junction unmatched. The CDR3 totals 16 residues. CDR3 sequence: CASRRLGGTSGGEQYF. The CDR3 DNA sequence: TGTGCCAGCAGAAGACTCGGAGGGACTAGCGGGGGCGAGCAGTACTTC.

The chain recombines TRBV7-9 with TRBJ2-2; 10 nucleotides align to TRBD1. This CDR3 comprises 15 residues. With 5 bases clipped from V and 8 bases from J, the junction kept 8 bases outside the gene matches. The V gene's germline CDR1 is SEHNR and CDR2 FQNEAQ (reference sequence). In DNA form, the CDR3 reads TGTGCCAGCAGCGCGACAGGGGGCATCGCGGGGGAGCTGTTTTTT. Amino acids: CASSATGGIAGELFF.

A note on this clonotype: One end of the junction fails to match germline, which may point to a read error. CDR3 nucleotides: TGTTCTTCTGGGGCAGGTCCGAGCCGATTAGCTGAAGCTTTCTTT. The encoded protein is CSSGAGPSRLAEAFF. The chain is built from TRBV20-1 and TRBJ1-1, with D possibly matching TRBD1 (5 bases). From germline, CDR1 is DFQATT and CDR2 SNEGSKA (reference sequence). The CDR3 contains 15 residues.

This clonotype was seen more than once but under ten times. This chain links TRBV27 with TRBJ1-2, with D uncertain. The CDR3 has 14 residues. Germline V gene data show CDR1 as MNHEY and CDR2 as SMNVEV (reference sequence). Trimming cost V 3 bases and J 4 bases, with 12 bases left between them. This CDR3 reads CASSFRSSLYGYTF. The CDR3 DNA reads as TGTGCCAGCAGTTTTCGGTCCTCGCTCTATGGCTACACCTTC.

The gene calls are TRBV14 and TRBJ2-5; D is unresolved. V lost 0 bases, J lost 2 bases, and 10 bases lay in between. This CDR3 comprises 15 residues. Germline values: CDR1 SGHDN, CDR2 FVKESK. As DNA, the CDR3 is TGTGCCAGCAGCCAAGACGTAAGCTATCAAGAGACCCAGTACTTC. Amino acid sequence: CASSQDVSYQETQYF.

The chain joins TRBV20-1 to TRBJ2-3, with 12 bases aligning to TRBD2. The germline CDR1 and CDR2 sequences are DFQATT and SNEGSKA (reference sequence). The length of the CDR3 is 14 residues. With 7 bases clipped from V and 4 bases from J, the junction kept 6 bases outside the gene matches. The DNA for the CDR3 is TGCAGTGTCCTGACTAGCGGGGGTGCAGATACGCAGTATTTT. Protein: CSVLTSGGADTQYF.